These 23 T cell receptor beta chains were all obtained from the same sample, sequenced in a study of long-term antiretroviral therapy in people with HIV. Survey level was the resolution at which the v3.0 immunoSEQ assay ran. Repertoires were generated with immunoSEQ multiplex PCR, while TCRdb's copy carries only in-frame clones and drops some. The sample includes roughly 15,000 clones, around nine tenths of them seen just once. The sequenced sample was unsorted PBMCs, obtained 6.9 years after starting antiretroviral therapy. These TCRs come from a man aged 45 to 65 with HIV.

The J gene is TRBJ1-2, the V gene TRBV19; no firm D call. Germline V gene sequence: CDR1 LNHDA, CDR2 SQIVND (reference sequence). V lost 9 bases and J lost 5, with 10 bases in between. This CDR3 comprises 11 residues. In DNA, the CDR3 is TGTGCCAGCAGACGAGATTATGGCTACACCTTC. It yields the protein CASRRDYGYTF.

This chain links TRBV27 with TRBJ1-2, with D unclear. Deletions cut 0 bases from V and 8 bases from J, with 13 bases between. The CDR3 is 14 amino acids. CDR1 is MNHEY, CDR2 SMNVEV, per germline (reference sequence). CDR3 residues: CASSLSLDGKGYTF. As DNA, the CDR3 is TGTGCCAGCAGTTTATCCCTGGACGGAAAGGGCTACACCTTC.

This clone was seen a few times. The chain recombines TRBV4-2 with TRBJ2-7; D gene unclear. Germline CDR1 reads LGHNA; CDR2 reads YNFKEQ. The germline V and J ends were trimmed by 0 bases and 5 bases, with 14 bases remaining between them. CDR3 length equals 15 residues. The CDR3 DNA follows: TGTGCCAGCAGCCAAGAGGGCGATCAGGCCGACGAGCAGTACTTC. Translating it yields CASSQEGDQADEQYF.

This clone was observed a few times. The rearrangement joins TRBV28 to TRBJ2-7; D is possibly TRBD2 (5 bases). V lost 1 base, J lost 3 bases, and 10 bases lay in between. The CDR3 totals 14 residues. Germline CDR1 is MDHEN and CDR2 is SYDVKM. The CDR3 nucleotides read TGTGCCAGCAGTTTATTAGGTGGGAGCTACGAGCAGTACTTC. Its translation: CASSLLGGSYEQYF.

The CDR3 reads CASSPQADYQETQYF. Written as DNA, the CDR3 is TGTGCCAGCAGTCCCCAAGCGGATTACCAAGAGACCCAGTACTTC. V and J are TRBV27 and TRBJ2-5, with D perhaps matching TRBD2 (5 bases). This CDR3 is built from 15 residues. CDR1 is MNHEY and CDR2 is SMNVEV in the germline V gene (reference sequence). V was pared by 5 bases and J by 0 bases, with 13 bases between.

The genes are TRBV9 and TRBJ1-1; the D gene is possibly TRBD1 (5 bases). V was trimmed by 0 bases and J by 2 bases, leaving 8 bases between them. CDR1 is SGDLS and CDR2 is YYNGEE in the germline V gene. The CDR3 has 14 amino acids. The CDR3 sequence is CASSVGQGNTEAFF. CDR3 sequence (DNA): TGTGCCAGCAGCGTAGGTCAGGGTAACACTGAAGCTTTCTTT.

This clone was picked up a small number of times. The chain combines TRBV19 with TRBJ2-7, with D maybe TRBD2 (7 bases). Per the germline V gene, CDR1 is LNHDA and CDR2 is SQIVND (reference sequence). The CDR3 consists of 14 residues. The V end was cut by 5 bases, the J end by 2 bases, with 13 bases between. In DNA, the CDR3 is TGTGCCAGTAGTCTGGGGGGGGCTACCTACGAGCAGTACTTC. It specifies CASSLGGATYEQYF.

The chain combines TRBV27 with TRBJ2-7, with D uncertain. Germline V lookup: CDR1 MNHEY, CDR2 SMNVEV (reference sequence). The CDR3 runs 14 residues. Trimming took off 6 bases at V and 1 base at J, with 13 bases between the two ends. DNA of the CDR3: TGTGCCAGCAGCCAGTCAACGGTATCCTACGAGCAGTACTTC. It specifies CASSQSTVSYEQYF.

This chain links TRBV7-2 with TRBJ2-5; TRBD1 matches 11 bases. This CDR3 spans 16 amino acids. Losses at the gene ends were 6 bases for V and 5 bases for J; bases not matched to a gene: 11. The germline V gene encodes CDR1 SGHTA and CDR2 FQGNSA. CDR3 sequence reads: CASSLKSRDRGETQYF. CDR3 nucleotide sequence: TGTGCCAGCAGTTTAAAATCTCGGGACAGGGGGGAGACCCAGTACTTC.

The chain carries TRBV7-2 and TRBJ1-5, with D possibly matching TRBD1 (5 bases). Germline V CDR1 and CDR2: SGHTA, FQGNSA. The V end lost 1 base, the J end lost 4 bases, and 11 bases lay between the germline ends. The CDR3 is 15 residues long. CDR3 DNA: TGTGCCAGCAGCTTAGTCCGAGCAGGGAATCAGCCCCAGCATTTT. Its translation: CASSLVRAGNQPQHF.

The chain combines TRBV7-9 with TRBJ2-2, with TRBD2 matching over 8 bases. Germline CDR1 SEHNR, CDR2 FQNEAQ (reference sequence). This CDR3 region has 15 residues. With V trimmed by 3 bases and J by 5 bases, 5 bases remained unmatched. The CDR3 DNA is TGTGCCAGCAGCTTCATGGGGACTAGAACCGGGGAGCTGTTTTTT. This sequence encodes CASSFMGTRTGELFF.

The CDR3 region is CSVVLQRNTIYF. The CDR3 DNA is TGCAGCGTTGTGTTACAGCGGAACACCATATATTTT. The chain recombines TRBV29-1 with TRBJ1-3; no clear D gene. Germline-derived CDR1 and CDR2 are SQVTM and ANQGSEA. CDR3 size: 12 residues. Trimming stripped 4 bases from V and 7 bases from J, with 11 bases between.

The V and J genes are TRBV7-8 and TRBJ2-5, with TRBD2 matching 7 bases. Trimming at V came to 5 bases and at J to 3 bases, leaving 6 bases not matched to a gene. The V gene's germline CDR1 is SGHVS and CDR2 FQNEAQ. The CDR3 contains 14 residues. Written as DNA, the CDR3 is TGTGCCAGCAGCGGGGAGGGGAAAGAAGAGACCCAGTACTTC. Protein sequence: CASSGEGKEETQYF.

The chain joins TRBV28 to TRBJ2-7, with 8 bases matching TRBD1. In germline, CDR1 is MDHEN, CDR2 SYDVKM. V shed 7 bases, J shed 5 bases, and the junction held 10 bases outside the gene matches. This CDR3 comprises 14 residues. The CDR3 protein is CASTLDRELHEQYF. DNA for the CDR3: TGTGCCAGCACCCTGGACAGGGAGCTTCACGAGCAGTACTTC. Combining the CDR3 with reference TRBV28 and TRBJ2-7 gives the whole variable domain DVKVTQSSRYLVKRTGEKVFLECVQDMDHENMFWYRQDPGLGLRLIYFSYDVKMKEKGDIPEGYSVSREKKERFSLILESASTNQTSMYLCASTLDRELHEQYFGPGTRLTVT.

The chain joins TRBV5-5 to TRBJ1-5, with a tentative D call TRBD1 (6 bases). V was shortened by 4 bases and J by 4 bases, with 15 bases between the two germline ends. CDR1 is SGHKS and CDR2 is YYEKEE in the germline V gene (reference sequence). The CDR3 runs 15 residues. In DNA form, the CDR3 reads TGTGCCAGCAGCCTTATGAACAGGGTTAATCAGCCCCAGCATTTT. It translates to CASSLMNRVNQPQHF.

CDR3: CASSPGLAGVGTQYF. In DNA, the CDR3 is TGTGCCAGCAGTCCCGGACTAGCGGGAGTGGGTACGCAGTATTTT. The V call is TRBV7-9, the J call TRBJ2-3; TRBD2 matches at 13 bases. Per the germline V gene, CDR1 is SEHNR and CDR2 is FQNEAQ (reference sequence). The J segment lost 8 bases and the V segment lost 6 bases, leaving 8 bases of the junction unmatched. The CDR3 runs 15 residues.

CDR3 coding DNA: TGTGCCAGCAGCCCTCAGACAGGTGCGGATTCCTACAATGAGCAGTTCTTC. Translated, it gives CASSPQTGADSYNEQFF. The J gene is TRBJ2-1, the V gene TRBV11-2; D perhaps matches TRBD1 (6 bases). The CDR3 is made up of 17 amino acids. Germline-derived CDR1 and CDR2 are SGHAT and FQNNGV. V was cut by 5 bases and J by 1 base, with 18 bases left in between.

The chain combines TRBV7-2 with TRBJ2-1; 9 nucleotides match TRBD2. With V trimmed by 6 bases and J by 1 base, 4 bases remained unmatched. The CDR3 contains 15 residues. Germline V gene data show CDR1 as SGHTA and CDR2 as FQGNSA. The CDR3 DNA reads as TGTGCCAGCAGTTTTACTAGCGGGTCCTACAATGAGCAGTTCTTC. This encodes CASSFTSGSYNEQFF.

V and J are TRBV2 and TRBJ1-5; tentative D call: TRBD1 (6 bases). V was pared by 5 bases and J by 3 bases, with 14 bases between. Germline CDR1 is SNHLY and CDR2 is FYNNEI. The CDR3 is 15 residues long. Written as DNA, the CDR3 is TGTGCCAGCAGTTTTTCGGACAGTTACAATCAGCCCCAGCATTTT. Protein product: CASSFSDSYNQPQHF.

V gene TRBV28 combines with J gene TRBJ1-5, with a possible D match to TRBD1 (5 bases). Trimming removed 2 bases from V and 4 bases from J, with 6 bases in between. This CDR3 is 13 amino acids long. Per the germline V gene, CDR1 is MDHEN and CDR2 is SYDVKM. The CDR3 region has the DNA TGTGCCAGCAGTTTACCAGGGAATCAGCCCCAGCATTTT. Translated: CASSLPGNQPQHF. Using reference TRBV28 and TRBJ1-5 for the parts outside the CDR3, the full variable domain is DVKVTQSSRYLVKRTGEKVFLECVQDMDHENMFWYRQDPGLGLRLIYFSYDVKMKEKGDIPEGYSVSREKKERFSLILESASTNQTSMYLCASSLPGNQPQHFGDGTRLSIL.

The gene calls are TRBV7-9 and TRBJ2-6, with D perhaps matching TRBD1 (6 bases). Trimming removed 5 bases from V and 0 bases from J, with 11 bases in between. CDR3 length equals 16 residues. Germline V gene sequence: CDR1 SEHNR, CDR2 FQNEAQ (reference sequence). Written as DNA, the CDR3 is TGTGCCAGCAGCGAAGGACAGTTCTCTGGGGCCAACGTCCTGACTTTC. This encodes CASSEGQFSGANVLTF.

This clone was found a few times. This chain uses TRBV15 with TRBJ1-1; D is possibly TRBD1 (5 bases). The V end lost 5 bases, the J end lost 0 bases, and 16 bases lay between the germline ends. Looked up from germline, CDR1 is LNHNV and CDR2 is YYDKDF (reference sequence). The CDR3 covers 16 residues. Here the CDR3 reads CATSRGMYGLNTEAFF. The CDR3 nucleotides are TGTGCCACCAGCCGGGGGATGTACGGATTGAACACTGAAGCTTTCTTT.

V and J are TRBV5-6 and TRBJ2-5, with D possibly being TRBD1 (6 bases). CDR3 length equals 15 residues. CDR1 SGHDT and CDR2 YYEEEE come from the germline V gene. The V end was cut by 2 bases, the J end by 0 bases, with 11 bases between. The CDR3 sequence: CASSLVRDNQETQYF. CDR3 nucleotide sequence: TGTGCCAGCAGCTTAGTCCGGGACAACCAAGAGACCCAGTACTTC.